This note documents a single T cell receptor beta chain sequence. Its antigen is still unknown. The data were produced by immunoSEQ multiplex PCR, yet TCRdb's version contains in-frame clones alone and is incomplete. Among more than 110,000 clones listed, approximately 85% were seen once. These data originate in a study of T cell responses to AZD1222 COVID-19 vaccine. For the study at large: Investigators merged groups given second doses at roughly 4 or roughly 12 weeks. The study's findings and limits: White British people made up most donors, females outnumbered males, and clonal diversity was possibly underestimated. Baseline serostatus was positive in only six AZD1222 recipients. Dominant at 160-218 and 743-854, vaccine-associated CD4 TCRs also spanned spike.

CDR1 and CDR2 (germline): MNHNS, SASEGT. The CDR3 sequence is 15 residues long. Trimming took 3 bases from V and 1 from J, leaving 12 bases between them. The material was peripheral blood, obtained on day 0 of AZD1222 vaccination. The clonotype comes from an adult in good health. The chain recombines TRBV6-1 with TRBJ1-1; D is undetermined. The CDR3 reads CASSETVGGNTEAFF. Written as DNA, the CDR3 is TGTGCCAGCAGTGAGACGGTAGGAGGGAACACTGAAGCTTTCTTT.